These 17 T cell receptor beta chains came from one sample sequenced in a study of PD-1 blockade in mismatch repair-deficient tumors. Measured with immunoSEQ multiplex PCR; TCRdb has only the in-frame clones, and not every one. Among over 100,000 clones, roughly 80% were seen once, and the ten largest hold 4% to 6%. Sequences were derived from peripheral blood, sampled approximately 64 weeks after starting pembrolizumab. The receptors derive from an adult with mismatch repair-deficient cancer.

The chain is built from TRBV19 and TRBJ2-1; D perhaps matches TRBD1 (6 bases). Trimming took 9 bases from V and 7 from J, leaving 22 bases between them. This CDR3 comprises 15 residues. Per germline, CDR1 LNHDA and CDR2 SQIVND (reference sequence). The CDR3 loop is CASRFRATGMNEQFF. CDR3 nucleotides: TGTGCCAGCAGATTCCGGGCCACAGGGATGAATGAGCAGTTCTTC.

The genes are TRBV9 and TRBJ2-7; TRBD1 or TRBD2 may be the D gene (5 bases each). V dropped 3 bases and J dropped 2 bases, with 15 bases sitting between them. The CDR3 contains 15 residues. From germline, CDR1 is SGDLS and CDR2 YYNGEE. Here the CDR3 DNA reads TGTGCCAGCAGCGCCACCGGGACGGATACCTACGAGCAGTACTTC. Its translation: CASSATGTDTYEQYF.

In this sample, this clone turned up a few times. The chain is built from TRBV5-6 and TRBJ1-5; no clear D. Germline loops: CDR1 SGHDT, CDR2 YYEEEE. The CDR3 is 12 residues long. Trimming stripped 0 bases from V and 5 bases from J, with 3 bases between. The CDR3 sequence is CASSLGDQPQHF. CDR3 in DNA: TGTGCCAGCAGCTTGGGGGATCAGCCCCAGCATTTT.

Of note for this clone: Other DNA sequences within the sample encode an identical CDR3. The V call is TRBV7-9, the J call TRBJ1-1; D is uncertain. Trimming took off 3 bases at V and 0 bases at J, with 2 bases between the two ends. Germline CDR1 and CDR2: SEHNR and FQNEAQ (reference sequence). The CDR3 spans 12 residues. The CDR3 loop reads CASSLLNTEAFF. In DNA, the CDR3 is TGTGCCAGCAGCTTGCTGAACACTGAAGCTTTCTTT.

The rearrangement links TRBV5-4 to TRBJ2-7; TRBD2 matches at 11 bases. This CDR3 contains 16 residues. Germline values: CDR1 SGHNT, CDR2 YYREEE (reference sequence). The V gene end was trimmed by 4 bases and the J gene end by 4 bases; junction bases not matched to a gene: 10. The CDR3 loop is CASSRPTSGTNYEQYF. DNA for the CDR3: TGTGCCAGCAGCCGTCCGACTAGCGGGACGAATTACGAGCAGTACTTC.

CDR3 bases: TGTGCCAGAAGCGCCTGCAGGAGTCTAGACGATCAGCCCCAGCATTTT. Protein: CARSACRSLDDQPQHF. The gene calls are TRBV5-3 and TRBJ1-5; the D is unclear. TRBV5-3 is sorted into the ORF group, with uncertain function. The CDR3 loop spans 16 amino acids. Trimming left V 4 bases short and J 5 bases short, with 19 bases between.

The V call is TRBV5-1, the J call TRBJ2-1; the match to TRBD2 covers 8 bases. Germline V gene data show CDR1 as SGHRS and CDR2 as YFSETQ. The CDR3 sequence is 15 residues long. J was trimmed by 6 bases and V by 4 bases; bases with no gene match: 9. CDR3 DNA sequence: TGCGCCAGCAGCACAGGACTAGCAGGTGTCAATGAGCAGTTCTTC. It specifies CASSTGLAGVNEQFF. Based on the CDR3 plus reference TRBV5-1 and TRBJ2-1, the full variable domain is KAGVTQTPRYLIKTRGQQVTLSCSPISGHRSVSWYQQTPGQGLQFLFEYFSETQRNKGNFPGRFSGRQFSNSRSEMNVSTLELGDSALYLCASSTGLAGVNEQFFGPGTRLTVL.

The J gene is TRBJ1-2, the V gene TRBV27; D gene ambiguous. Trimming took off 2 bases at V and 3 bases at J, with 7 bases between the two ends. The CDR3 contains 13 residues. The germline V gene encodes CDR1 MNHEY and CDR2 SMNVEV (reference sequence). The DNA of the CDR3 is TGTGCCAGCAGTTTACGGGTGGACTATGGCTACACCTTC. This gives the protein CASSLRVDYGYTF.

The CDR3 loop is CASVGQVPSGGYGYTF. CDR3 DNA: TGTGCCAGTGTCGGACAGGTCCCTTCCGGGGGCTATGGCTACACCTTC. The V call is TRBV28, the J call TRBJ1-2, with 7 nucleotides matching TRBD1. The CDR3 runs to 16 residues. With V trimmed by 9 bases and J by 4 bases, 17 bases remained unmatched. CDR1 is MDHEN and CDR2 is SYDVKM in the germline V gene.

As concerns this clone: Other DNA sequences in this specimen translate into the identical CDR3. The chain carries TRBV7-2 and TRBJ2-3; D is undetermined. This CDR3 has 12 amino acids. CDR1 and CDR2 (germline): SGHTA, FQGNSA. Trimming took off 5 bases at V and 0 bases at J, with 3 bases between the two ends. The CDR3 DNA is TGTGCCAGCAGCCCTAGCACAGATACGCAGTATTTT. It encodes CASSPSTDTQYF.

The chain employs TRBV9 and TRBJ2-7; D is possibly TRBD1 (5 bases). CDR1 is SGDLS, CDR2 YYNGEE, per germline. The CDR3 is made up of 14 amino acids. V lost 0 bases, J lost 0 bases, and 7 bases lay in between. This CDR3 reads CASSVEDISYEQYF. The CDR3 coding sequence is TGTGCCAGCAGCGTAGAGGACATCTCCTACGAGCAGTACTTC.

This clone appeared once. This chain links TRBV2 with TRBJ1-5; 8 bases map to TRBD1. This CDR3 is built from 14 residues. V was clipped by 7 bases and J by 10 bases; unmatched bases: 12. Germline V gene sequence: CDR1 SNHLY, CDR2 FYNNEI. CDR3: CASTPGGVRFPQHF. The DNA for the CDR3 is TGTGCCAGCACTCCAGGGGGCGTGCGATTCCCCCAGCATTTT. Full variable domain (rest looked up from reference TRBV2 and TRBJ1-5): EPEVTQTPSHQVTQMGQEVILRCVPISNHLYFYWYRQILGQKVEFLVSFYNNEISEKSEIFDDQFSVERPDGSNFTLKIRSTKLEDSAMYFCASTPGGVRFPQHFGDGTRLSIL.

The chain employs TRBV27 and TRBJ2-2; perhaps TRBD1 as D (5 bases). CDR1 is MNHEY and CDR2 is SMNVEV in the germline V gene (reference sequence). V was trimmed by 5 bases and J by 6 bases, leaving 16 bases between them. The CDR3 has 15 residues. The CDR3 sequence: CASSPTSQGPGELFF. CDR3 coding DNA: TGTGCCAGCAGTCCCACCTCCCAGGGCCCCGGGGAGCTGTTTTTT.

The rearrangement joins TRBV11-3 to TRBJ2-5, with 9 bases lining up with TRBD2. The V segment lost 2 bases and the J segment 5 bases; nucleotides outside the gene matches: 12. This CDR3 is 17 amino acids long. CDR1 is SGHNT, CDR2 YENEEA, per germline. CDR3 bases: TGTGCCAGCAGCTTAACTGGGAGAGGGGGACTAGCCGAGACCCAGTACTTC. The encoded protein is CASSLTGRGGLAETQYF.

The gene calls are TRBV19 and TRBJ1-2; D is uncertain. Germline-derived CDR1 and CDR2 are LNHDA and SQIVND (reference sequence). This CDR3 has 13 residues. V was shortened by 6 bases and J by 3 bases, with 11 bases between the two germline ends. The CDR3 bases are TGTGCCAGTAGCGACGGATCCTACTATGGCTACACCTTC. Protein product: CASSDGSYYGYTF.

V usage is TRBV7-2 and J usage is TRBJ2-7; 8 bases fit TRBD1. Per germline, CDR1 SGHTA and CDR2 FQGNSA. J was trimmed by 6 bases and V by 1 base; bases with no gene match: 2. This CDR3 has 13 residues. DNA of the CDR3: TGTGCCAGCAGCTTAGGGACAGGGATCGAGCAGTACTTC. Translated, it gives CASSLGTGIEQYF.

This chain uses TRBV5-1 with TRBJ2-3; 10 nucleotides match TRBD1. V lost 5 bases to trimming and J lost 3 bases; unmatched junction nucleotides: 6. From germline, CDR1 is SGHRS and CDR2 YFSETQ. The CDR3 runs 15 residues. The DNA of the CDR3 is TGCGCCAGCAGAACCGGGACAGGGGTAACAGATACGCAGTATTTT. Translated, it gives CASRTGTGVTDTQYF.